A selection of T cell receptor beta chains follows, all from one sample in a study of T cell responses to AZD1222 COVID-19 vaccine. TCRdb's copy holds only in-frame clones and misses some; the assay was immunoSEQ multiplex PCR. The sample shows around 160,000 clones, just over 90% of them seen only once. The source material was peripheral blood, sampled on day 0 of MenACWY control vaccination. Source of these receptors: an adult in good health. The CDR3 runs from the conserved cysteine through the conserved F or W. Fields, in order: J gene, clone size, V gene, D gene, CDR3 DNA, CDR3 protein. D genes are given only for firm matches. The size entry is marked missing in some rows and otherwise reads once, few, many or a size class.

j_call: TRBJ1-1; clone_size: NA; v_call: TRBV7-9; d_call: NA; cdr3_nt: TGTGCCAGCAGCTTAGCGGTAGGGAGGGACACTGAAGCTTTCTTT; cdr3_aa: CASSLAVGRDTEAFF
j_call: TRBJ2-3; clone_size: NA; v_call: TRBV28; d_call: NA; cdr3_nt: TGTGCCAGCAAGGAGGGGGGCACAGATACGCAGTATTTT; cdr3_aa: CASKEGGTDTQYF
j_call: TRBJ2-1; clone_size: NA; v_call: TRBV2; d_call: TRBD2; cdr3_nt: TGTGCCAGCAGCCTCACCCTTGGCGGGGGGTTCTTC; cdr3_aa: CASSLTLGGGFF
j_call: TRBJ1-6; clone_size: NA; v_call: TRBV28; d_call: NA; cdr3_nt: TGTGCCAGCAGTTGGGCCTTTAATAATTCACCCCTCCACTTT; cdr3_aa: CASSWAFNNSPLHF
j_call: TRBJ1-2; clone_size: NA; v_call: TRBV28; d_call: TRBD1; cdr3_nt: TGTGCCAGCAGTTTCGGACAGGGGTATGGCTACACCTTC; cdr3_aa: CASSFGQGYGYTF
j_call: TRBJ1-2; clone_size: NA; v_call: TRBV10-3; d_call: NA; cdr3_nt: TGTGCCATCAGTGAGTCCGGGCCGGACTACACCTTC; cdr3_aa: CAISESGPDYTF
j_call: TRBJ2-7; clone_size: NA; v_call: TRBV19; d_call: NA; cdr3_nt: TGTGCCAGTAGTAGTCTCTGGGGGCAGCGGTCGTACGAGCAGTACTTC; cdr3_aa: CASSSLWGQRSYEQYF
j_call: TRBJ2-7; clone_size: NA; v_call: TRBV18; d_call: NA; cdr3_nt: TGTGCCAGCTCACCAAGGGAGCCTCCCTCCCAGCAGTACTTC; cdr3_aa: CASSPREPPSQQYF
j_call: TRBJ1-2; clone_size: NA; v_call: TRBV7-2; d_call: NA; cdr3_nt: TGTGCCAGCAGCATTAACAGGGACACGGTTCTCAGCTACACCTTC; cdr3_aa: CASSINRDTVLSYTF
j_call: TRBJ1-6; clone_size: NA; v_call: TRBV27; d_call: NA; cdr3_nt: TGTGCCAGCAGTCGCGGGACTCTAAATTCACCCCTCCACTTT; cdr3_aa: CASSRGTLNSPLHF
j_call: TRBJ1-1; clone_size: NA; v_call: TRBV29-1; d_call: NA; cdr3_nt: TGCAGCGTTGTATCGTGGATGTGGGGAGACAAGCAGAACACTGAAGCTTTCTTT; cdr3_aa: CSVVSWMWGDKQNTEAFF
j_call: TRBJ2-1; clone_size: NA; v_call: TRBV6-1; d_call: TRBD2; cdr3_nt: TGTGCCAGCAGCGAAGGTCGGGGGGGAGGCAATGAGCAGTTCTTC; cdr3_aa: CASSEGRGGGNEQFF
j_call: TRBJ2-3; clone_size: NA; v_call: TRBV9; d_call: TRBD2; cdr3_nt: TGTGCCAGCAGCGCCCGCCTAGCGGGGGTGAGCACAGATACGCAGTATTTT; cdr3_aa: CASSARLAGVSTDTQYF
j_call: TRBJ1-4; clone_size: once; v_call: TRBV4-1; d_call: NA; cdr3_nt: TGCGCCAGCAGCCAAGCTCAGATAGAGGAAAAACTGTTTTTT; cdr3_aa: CASSQAQIEEKLFF
j_call: TRBJ2-7; clone_size: NA; v_call: TRBV27; d_call: TRBD1; cdr3_nt: TGTGCCAGCAGTTTCTCAGGGGGCAACGACGAGCAGTACTTC; cdr3_aa: CASSFSGGNDEQYF
j_call: TRBJ1-1; clone_size: NA; v_call: TRBV30; d_call: NA; cdr3_nt: TGTGCCCTCGATGGACGGCACACTGAAGCTTTCTTT; cdr3_aa: CALDGRHTEAFF
j_call: TRBJ2-7; clone_size: NA; v_call: TRBV5-4; d_call: NA; cdr3_nt: TGTGCCAGCAGCCGGGACTTTAACGAGCAGTACTTC; cdr3_aa: CASSRDFNEQYF
j_call: TRBJ2-7; clone_size: NA; v_call: TRBV27; d_call: TRBD2; cdr3_nt: TGTGCCAGCAGTCCCCAGCGGGGGGGGTCCTACGAGCAGTACTTC; cdr3_aa: CASSPQRGGSYEQYF
j_call: TRBJ2-7; clone_size: NA; v_call: TRBV11-1; d_call: TRBD1; cdr3_nt: TGTGCCAGCAGCCGTGACAGGGGCCCCTCCTACGAGCAGTACTTC; cdr3_aa: CASSRDRGPSYEQYF
j_call: TRBJ1-1; clone_size: NA; v_call: TRBV12-3/TRBV12-4; d_call: TRBD1; cdr3_nt: TGTGCCAGCAGCCCGGACAGGGGGACTGAAGCTTTCTTT; cdr3_aa: CASSPDRGTEAFF
j_call: TRBJ1-6; clone_size: once; v_call: TRBV7-8; d_call: NA; cdr3_nt: TGTGCCAGCAGCTTAGGACGCAGGGGTTCCTATAATTCACCCCTCCACTTT; cdr3_aa: CASSLGRRGSYNSPLHF
j_call: TRBJ1-4; clone_size: NA; v_call: TRBV28; d_call: NA; cdr3_nt: TGTGCCAGCAGATCCGGGCCAGTCGGTTTAGTAAAACTGTTTTTT; cdr3_aa: CASRSGPVGLVKLFF
j_call: TRBJ1-5; clone_size: few; v_call: TRBV10-2; d_call: NA; cdr3_nt: TGCGCCAGCAGTGAGGTGGGTAATCAGCCCCAGCATTTT; cdr3_aa: CASSEVGNQPQHF
j_call: TRBJ2-3; clone_size: once; v_call: TRBV5-8; d_call: NA; cdr3_nt: TGTGCCAGCAGCTTGGAGGGAGGTTACGGACTTAGCACAGATACGCAGTATTTT; cdr3_aa: CASSLEGGYGLSTDTQYF
j_call: TRBJ2-7; clone_size: once; v_call: TRBV18; d_call: NA; cdr3_nt: TGTGCCAGCTCACCATCCCGGGGAGACCGGACCAGCTCCTACGAGCAGTACTTC; cdr3_aa: CASSPSRGDRTSSYEQYF
j_call: TRBJ2-2; clone_size: NA; v_call: TRBV24-1; d_call: NA; cdr3_nt: TGTGCCACCAGTGATTTGAGACTCGCGAACACCGGGGAGCTGTTTTTT; cdr3_aa: CATSDLRLANTGELFF
j_call: TRBJ1-3; clone_size: NA; v_call: TRBV7-9; d_call: NA; cdr3_nt: TGTGCCAGCAGCTTAAGGGGAGGAAACACCATATATTTT; cdr3_aa: CASSLRGGNTIYF
j_call: TRBJ2-7; clone_size: NA; v_call: TRBV5-1; d_call: TRBD1; cdr3_nt: TGCGCCAGCAGCCTTCCGGGGACAGGGAAGACCTACGAGCAGTACTTC; cdr3_aa: CASSLPGTGKTYEQYF
j_call: TRBJ2-1; clone_size: NA; v_call: TRBV24-1; d_call: NA; cdr3_nt: TGTGCCACCAGTGACAGCCGGGACGGAAACAATGAGCAGTTCTTC; cdr3_aa: CATSDSRDGNNEQFF
j_call: TRBJ2-3; clone_size: NA; v_call: TRBV28; d_call: TRBD2; cdr3_nt: TGTGCCAGCAGATCTTCGGCTAGCGGGGGGGTAGATACGCAGTATTTT; cdr3_aa: CASRSSASGGVDTQYF
j_call: TRBJ2-2; clone_size: NA; v_call: TRBV5-1; d_call: NA; cdr3_nt: TGCGCCAGCAGCCCGGACTCATTCACCGGGGAGCTGTTTTTT; cdr3_aa: CASSPDSFTGELFF
j_call: TRBJ1-4; clone_size: NA; v_call: TRBV19; d_call: TRBD1; cdr3_nt: TGTGCCAGTTCCCGAGGGGGACAGGGAAATGAAAAACTGTTTTTT; cdr3_aa: CASSRGGQGNEKLFF
j_call: TRBJ1-1; clone_size: NA; v_call: TRBV2; d_call: NA; cdr3_nt: TGTGCCAGCAGGGGAGACAGAGGGAACACTGAAGCTTTCTTT; cdr3_aa: CASRGDRGNTEAFF